This passage covers 27 T cell receptor beta chains from one sample sequenced in a study of T cell repertoires in cytomegalovirus infection. TCRdb independently ran MiXCR on the reads; one entry per CDR3 protein. Counted here are about 140,000 distinct CDR3 sequences, 5.5% to 8% occurring once; the ten biggest clones make up about 20%. Sequencing input: PBMCs. The receptor source for this set is a human donor in good health (CMV status not recorded). Some clones in this sample may be carry-over from other donors' samples.

This clonotype was seen many times. The genes are TRBV7-2 and TRBJ2-2, with a weak D call TRBD2 (6 bases). Germline assignment: CDR1 SGHTA and CDR2 FQGNSA. V dropped 5 bases and J dropped 1 base, with 11 bases sitting between them. The CDR3 runs to 15 residues. In DNA, the CDR3 is TGTGCCAGCAGCCGTAGCGGTCGGAACACCGGGGAGCTGTTTTTT. Translated, it gives CASSRSGRNTGELFF.

This chain links TRBV25-1 with TRBJ1-6, with D perhaps TRBD1 (6 bases). V shed 6 bases and J shed 11 bases, with 11 bases lying between them. Germline V lookup: CDR1 MGHDK, CDR2 SYGVNS. The CDR3 covers 12 residues. CDR3 loop: CASRGDRPPLHF. The CDR3 nucleotides are TGTGCCAGCAGGGGCGACAGGCCACCCCTCCACTTT.

About this clonotype itself: A clone one base away is much larger, so this may be a read error. The chain has TRBV29-1 and TRBJ1-4; 9 nucleotides line up with TRBD1. With V trimmed by 4 bases and J by 1 base, 1 base remained unmatched. Per the germline V gene, CDR1 is SQVTM and CDR2 is ANQGSEA. The CDR3 runs to 14 residues. This CDR3 reads CSVGQGVTNEKLFF. Here the CDR3 DNA reads TGCAGCGTTGGACAGGGGGTAACTAATGAAAAACTGTTTTTT.

This clonotype was counted ten times or more. The chain links TRBV7-8 to TRBJ1-6; 9 bases are shared with TRBD1. The germline CDR1 and CDR2 sequences are SGHVS and FQNEAQ. V was pared by 3 bases and J by 11 bases, with 5 bases of the junction left unmatched. This CDR3 is 14 amino acids long. The CDR3 DNA is TGTGCCAGCAGCTTCCCGGGACAGGGTACACCCCTCCACTTT. Translation gives CASSFPGQGTPLHF.

This clonotype was observed many times. The rearrangement links TRBV28 to TRBJ2-7; 10 nucleotides agree with TRBD1. The ends lost 5 bases at V and 4 bases at J; junction bases unmatched: 8. The germline gives CDR1 MDHEN, CDR2 SYDVKM. This CDR3 contains 15 residues. The CDR3 DNA follows: TGTGCCAGCAGTCACCGACAGGGGGCGGCTTACGAGCAGTACTTC. Its protein is CASSHRQGAAYEQYF.

There are many counts of this clonotype. This chain joins TRBV7-9 and TRBJ2-7, with D unclear. V shed 6 bases and J shed 0 bases, with 12 bases lying between them. The CDR3 is 14 amino acids. Germline V gene lookup returns CDR1 SEHNR and CDR2 FQNEAQ (reference sequence). CDR3 DNA sequence: TGTGCCAGCAGAAACGTCCAGAGCTCCTACGAGCAGTACTTC. The encoded protein is CASRNVQSSYEQYF.

In this sample, this clonotype turned up many times. The V and J genes are TRBV7-2 and TRBJ1-2, with TRBD1 matching over 9 bases. Germline lookup yields CDR1 SGHTA and CDR2 FQGNSA. With V trimmed by 5 bases and J by 7 bases, 8 bases remained unmatched. CDR3 size: 14 residues. In nucleotides, the CDR3 is TGTGCCAGCAGCACACCGGGACAGGGATTTGGCTACACCTTC. It encodes CASSTPGQGFGYTF.

V and J are TRBV12-3 or TRBV12-4 and TRBJ2-1; D may be TRBD1 or TRBD2 (5 bases each). Trimming took 1 base from V and 5 from J, leaving 21 bases between them. This CDR3 spans 18 amino acids. The CDR3 nucleotides are TGTGCCAGCAGTTTAGGTTGGGGCAGGGCGGGTCCCGACAATGAGCAGTTCTTC. Protein: CASSLGWGRAGPDNEQFF.

Ten or more counts support this clonotype. The chain couples TRBV7-9 to TRBJ2-1, with TRBD1 matching over 8 bases. Germline lookup yields CDR1 SEHNR and CDR2 FQNEAQ (reference sequence). The CDR3 length is 14 residues. V lost 5 bases and J lost 5; bases outside the gene matches: 5. In DNA, the CDR3 is TGTGCCAGCAGCCCAAGGGACAGGAACAATGAGCAGTTCTTC. Translated, it gives CASSPRDRNNEQFF.

This clonotype was counted many times. The rearrangement uses TRBV7-2 and TRBJ2-5; D possibly matches TRBD1 or TRBD2 (6 bases each). This CDR3 contains 13 residues. Germline assignment: CDR1 SGHTA and CDR2 FQGNSA. Trimming left V 3 bases short and J 5 bases short, with 10 bases between. Written as DNA, the CDR3 is TGTGCCAGCAGCTTCCCGGGGGCGGAGACCCAGTACTTC. Its protein product is CASSFPGAETQYF.

This clonotype was detected ten times or more. The chain has TRBV6-5 and TRBJ1-6; no clear D gene. The ends were cut back, 0 bases at V and 9 bases at J, with 12 bases in the middle. The CDR3 is 15 residues long. CDR1 is MNHEY and CDR2 is SVGAGI in the germline V gene. In DNA form, the CDR3 reads TGTGCCAGCAGTTACTCGGCGGGATATGGTTCACCCCTCCACTTT. Translating it yields CASSYSAGYGSPLHF.

This clonotype was found many times. The V gene is TRBV7-8, the J gene TRBJ2-1, with 11 bases fitting TRBD2. This CDR3 spans 20 amino acids. From germline, CDR1 is SGHVS and CDR2 FQNEAQ. Trimming cost V 2 bases and J 0 bases; bases outside gene matches: 12. The CDR3 loop is CASSLTGLAGGTSSYNEQFF. In DNA form, the CDR3 reads TGTGCCAGCAGCTTAACAGGACTAGCGGGTGGGACGAGCTCCTACAATGAGCAGTTCTTC.

At least ten counts were recorded for this clonotype. In nucleotides, the CDR3 is TGTGCCAGCAGCCAAGGCGGTGACAGGGGTATCTATGGCTACACCTTC. Its protein is CASSQGGDRGIYGYTF. This chain uses TRBV7-2 with TRBJ1-2; 8 bases line up with TRBD1. CDR1 and CDR2 from the germline V gene are SGHTA and FQGNSA. The CDR3 length is 16 residues. V shed 5 bases, J shed 4 bases, and the junction held 12 bases outside the gene matches.

This clonotype was recorded many times. The rearrangement joins TRBV7-6 to TRBJ1-1; perhaps TRBD1 as D (6 bases). The CDR3 contains 17 residues. CDR1 SGHVS and CDR2 FNYEAQ come from the germline V gene. V lost 0 bases to trimming and J lost 6 bases, with 20 bases between them. CDR3 sequence reads: CASSLARGPRGVAEAFF. The CDR3 DNA sequence: TGTGCCAGCAGCTTAGCCCGGGGGCCCCGGGGTGTCGCTGAAGCTTTCTTT.

This clonotype appeared many times. The V call is TRBV11-2, the J call TRBJ1-1; D not certain. V was trimmed by 3 bases and J by 2 bases, leaving 7 bases between them. The germline V gene has CDR1 SGHAT and CDR2 FQNNGV. This CDR3 has 13 amino acids. CDR3 protein: CASSFSRNTEAFF. The CDR3 bases are TGTGCCAGCAGCTTTTCACGAAACACTGAAGCTTTCTTT.

The chain joins TRBV20-1 to TRBJ2-3; D is perhaps TRBD2 (6 bases). Germline assignment: CDR1 DFQATT and CDR2 SNEGSKA (reference sequence). The CDR3 is made up of 13 amino acids. V lost 5 bases, J lost 2 bases, and 11 bases lay in between. The CDR3 coding sequence is TGCAGTGCTGGAGGGGAGACCACAGATACGCAGTATTTT. Amino acid sequence: CSAGGETTDTQYF.

Many counts were recorded for this clonotype. The chain carries TRBV25-1 and TRBJ1-1; D may be TRBD1 (6 bases). Per the germline V gene, CDR1 is MGHDK and CDR2 is SYGVNS. This CDR3 region has 13 residues. The V end was cut by 4 bases, the J end by 4 bases, with 10 bases between. CDR3 coding DNA: TGTGCCAGCAGTGCAACAGGGTTCACTGAAGCTTTCTTT. Translating it yields CASSATGFTEAFF.

This clonotype was seen at least ten times. The gene calls are TRBV18 and TRBJ2-1; no reliable D call. The CDR3 loop spans 15 amino acids. CDR1 and CDR2 from the germline V gene are KGHSH and LQKENI. Between the trimmed V and J ends, which lost 8 bases and 0 bases, there was a span of 14 bases. The chain's CDR3 is CASSPRASSYNEQFF. The DNA for the CDR3 is TGTGCCAGCAGCCCTCGGGCCAGCTCCTACAATGAGCAGTTCTTC. Filled out from reference TRBV18 and TRBJ2-1, the complete variable domain reads NAGVMQNPRHLVRRRGQEARLRCSPMKGHSHVYWYRQLPEEGLKFMVYLQKENIIDESGMPKERFSAEFPKEGPSILRIQQVVRGDSAAYFCASSPRASSYNEQFFGPGTRLTVL.

This clonotype was seen repeatedly, ten times or more. The chain employs TRBV7-3 and TRBJ1-6; TRBD1 matches 7 bases. The CDR3 sequence is 16 residues long. Germline trimming cut 5 bases from V and 8 bases from J; bases unmatched to any gene: 12. Germline-derived CDR1 and CDR2 are SGHTA and FQGTGA. In nucleotides, the CDR3 is TGTGCCAGCAGCCAGGGGGGGCCTCTACGACATTCACCCCTCCACTTT. It specifies CASSQGGPLRHSPLHF.

This clonotype appeared many times. V usage is TRBV6-1 and J usage is TRBJ2-1; 8 nucleotides agree with TRBD1. The CDR3 is 14 residues long. Germline CDR1 reads MNHNS; CDR2 reads SASEGT. After removal of 6 bases from V and 6 bases from J, the junction contained 7 bases not matched to a gene. This CDR3 is CASSSTGAINEQFF. The CDR3 DNA reads as TGTGCCAGCAGCTCGACAGGGGCGATCAATGAGCAGTTCTTC.

This clonotype came up many times. The chain couples TRBV7-9 to TRBJ1-5, with 7 positions matching TRBD1. The CDR3 totals 15 residues. The V gene's germline CDR1 is SEHNR and CDR2 FQNEAQ (reference sequence). Unmatched junction bases numbered 6, after V lost 4 bases and J lost 3 bases. The CDR3 sequence is CASSSRDSINQPQHF. In nucleotides, the CDR3 is TGTGCCAGCAGCTCCCGGGACAGTATCAATCAGCCCCAGCATTTT.

This clonotype came up many times. This chain joins TRBV6-4 and TRBJ2-1; D gene uncertain. V gave up 2 bases and J gave up 12 bases, with 14 bases separating them. The CDR3 covers 13 residues. The germline gives CDR1 MRHNA, CDR2 SNTAGT. CDR3 sequence: CASSDILLHSQFF. CDR3 coding DNA: TGTGCCAGCAGTGACATTTTGCTTCACTCGCAGTTCTTC.

The sample holds many counts of this clonotype. V usage is TRBV7-2 and J usage is TRBJ2-7; D unclear. The CDR3 totals 12 residues. In germline, CDR1 is SGHTA, CDR2 FQGNSA. Trimming left V 7 bases short and J 2 bases short, with 9 bases between. Here the CDR3 reads CASNLNPYEQYF. CDR3 nucleotides: TGTGCCAGCAATCTAAACCCCTACGAGCAGTACTTC.

About this clonotype: A much larger clone sits a single nucleotide away, making a read error possible. The chain links TRBV9 to TRBJ1-5, with TRBD1 matching over 10 bases. J was trimmed by 5 bases and V by 7 bases; bases with no gene match: 6. The V gene's germline CDR1 is SGDLS and CDR2 YYNGEE. CDR3 length: 14 residues. For the CDR3, the DNA is TGTGCCAGCGGCGCCGGGACAGGGGATCAGCCCCAGCATTTT. Its protein product is CASGAGTGDQPQHF.

This clonotype was counted between two and nine times. This chain connects TRBV20-1 to TRBJ2-1, with D perhaps matching TRBD1 or TRBD2 (6 bases each). Germline-derived CDR1 and CDR2 are DFQATT and SNEGSKA (reference sequence). This CDR3 has 12 residues. V was shortened by 0 bases and J by 10 bases, with 10 bases between the two germline ends. The CDR3 DNA reads TGCAGTGCTAGAGATCCGGGGGCCGAGCAGTTCTTC. Translation: CSARDPGAEQFF.

This clonotype was recorded many times. The V and J genes are TRBV7-8 and TRBJ2-7, with a tentative D call TRBD2 (6 bases). Deletions cut 2 bases from V and 3 bases from J, with 11 bases between. The CDR3 is made up of 14 amino acids. Germline assignment: CDR1 SGHVS and CDR2 FQNEAQ. CDR3 region: CASSLTDGSYEQYF. The CDR3 coding sequence is TGTGCCAGCAGCTTAACGGACGGGAGCTACGAGCAGTACTTC.

This clonotype was seen repeatedly, ten times or more. CDR3 DNA sequence: TGCAGTGCTAGAGATATCGGGAACACTGAAGCTTTCTTT. Amino acids: CSARDIGNTEAFF. The J gene is TRBJ1-1, the V gene TRBV20-1; D uncertain. From germline, CDR1 is DFQATT and CDR2 SNEGSKA (reference sequence). CDR3 length: 13 amino acids. V shed 0 bases and J shed 1 base, with 6 bases lying between them.